The 16 T cell receptor beta chains presented below share a single source sample, sequenced in a study of shared clonotypes between healthy human individuals. The data were produced by immunoSEQ multiplex PCR, yet TCRdb's version contains in-frame clones alone and is incomplete. The table includes over a million clones, over 95% detected once. Sample: naive CD4+ T cells sorted from blood. Subset reported: CD45RA+ positively selected. These receptor sequences come from a man younger than 40 in good health.

This chain uses TRBV27 with TRBJ2-7; D may be TRBD1 (6 bases). The CDR3 runs 12 residues. Per germline, CDR1 MNHEY and CDR2 SMNVEV (reference sequence). Deletions cut 1 base from V and 6 bases from J, with 7 bases between. The CDR3 DNA reads as TGTGCCAGCAGTTTATGGGGGCGCGAGCAGTACTTC. Its protein product is CASSLWGREQYF.

This chain uses TRBV5-5 with TRBJ2-1; D not resolved. Germline V gene data show CDR1 as SGHKS and CDR2 as YYEKEE (reference sequence). This CDR3 contains 14 residues. V was clipped by 0 bases and J by 3 bases, with 7 bases between them. This CDR3 reads CASSLAAFYNEQFF. CDR3 bases: TGTGCCAGCAGCTTGGCGGCCTTCTACAATGAGCAGTTCTTC.

The chain combines TRBV28 with TRBJ1-4, with D possibly TRBD1 on 6 matching bases. Germline loops: CDR1 MDHEN, CDR2 SYDVKM. This CDR3 comprises 15 residues. Between the trimmed V and J ends, which lost 6 bases and 4 bases, there was a span of 15 bases. CDR3 sequence: CASREQGPYNEKLFF. Written as DNA, the CDR3 is TGTGCCAGCAGGGAACAGGGCCCCTATAATGAAAAACTGTTTTTT.

This clone was seen once. This chain uses TRBV28 with TRBJ2-1; 11 bases line up with TRBD2. CDR1 is MDHEN and CDR2 is SYDVKM in the germline V gene. CDR3 length: 16 residues. Trimming took 6 bases from V and 8 from J; bases not matched to a gene: 12. The CDR3 region is CASSPFFSGRADEQFF. CDR3 DNA: TGTGCCAGCAGCCCCTTTTTTAGCGGGAGGGCCGATGAGCAGTTCTTC.

This chain connects TRBV19 to TRBJ2-1; 8 positions match TRBD1. Germline V gives CDR1 LNHDA, CDR2 SQIVND (reference sequence). The junction had 2 bases not matched to a gene; V was cut back by 3 bases and J by 1 base. CDR3 size: 15 residues. CDR3: CASSMGTGSYNEQFF. CDR3 nucleotide sequence: TGTGCCAGTAGTATGGGGACAGGATCCTACAATGAGCAGTTCTTC.

Of note for this clone: The junction departs from the called germline gene at one end, perhaps through a read error. This chain joins TRBV28 and TRBJ2-3; 8 positions match TRBD2. Germline V lookup: CDR1 MDHEN, CDR2 SYDVKM. This CDR3 comprises 15 residues. CDR3 coding DNA: TGTGCCAGCAGACCTTCCGCCGGGACTAGTGGACCCCCTCCTTTT. This gives the protein CASRPSAGTSGPPPF.

The CDR3 region is CASSIIPGDNYGYTF. In nucleotides, the CDR3 is TGTGCCAGTAGTATAATCCCAGGGGATAACTATGGCTACACCTTC. J is TRBJ1-2 and V is TRBV19; D perhaps matches TRBD1 (6 bases). Germline V gene sequence: CDR1 LNHDA, CDR2 SQIVND (reference sequence). With 2 bases removed from V and 1 base from J, the gap between germline ends came to 11 bases. The CDR3 runs 15 residues.

The chain carries TRBV7-6 and TRBJ1-4, with no clear D. In germline, CDR1 is SGHVS, CDR2 FNYEAQ. V lost 5 bases and J lost 13, with 17 bases in between. The CDR3 sequence is 13 residues long. CDR3 amino acids: CASSQDRATPLFF. The CDR3 DNA reads TGTGCCAGCAGCCAGGACCGGGCCACCCCACTGTTTTTT. Full variable domain (rest looked up from reference TRBV7-6 and TRBJ1-4): GAGVSQSPRYKVTKRGQDVALRCDPISGHVSLYWYRQALGQGPEFLTYFNYEAQQDKSGLPNDRFSAERPEGSISTLTIQRTEQRDSAMYRCASSQDRATPLFFGSGTQLSVL.

This rearrangement joins TRBV11-3 to TRBJ2-1; 7 bases map to TRBD2. The J segment lost 4 bases and the V segment lost 5 bases, leaving 8 bases of the junction unmatched. In germline, CDR1 is SGHNT, CDR2 YENEEA. The CDR3 spans 15 residues. CDR3 coding DNA: TGTGCCAGCAGCCAATCTAGCGGAGGATACAATGAGCAGTTCTTC. Its translation is CASSQSSGGYNEQFF. Filled out from reference TRBV11-3 and TRBJ2-1, the complete variable domain reads EAGVVQSPRYKIIEKKQPVAFWCNPISGHNTLYWYLQNLGQGPELLIRYENEEAVDDSQLPKDRFSAERLKGVDSTLKIQPAELGDSAVYLCASSQSSGGYNEQFFGPGTRLTVL.

The genes are TRBV19 and TRBJ2-7; possibly TRBD2 for D (6 bases). The CDR3 sequence is 15 residues long. Germline V gives CDR1 LNHDA, CDR2 SQIVND (reference sequence). Trimming shortened V by 1 base and J by 2 bases, and 12 bases separated the two germline ends. The CDR3 DNA sequence: TGTGCCAGTAGTATAGCCCGCGGGGCGACCTACGAGCAGTACTTC. It is translated as CASSIARGATYEQYF.

V usage is TRBV5-1 and J usage is TRBJ2-3; the D gene is possibly TRBD2 (5 bases). The CDR3 is 14 residues long. The germline V and J ends were trimmed by 3 bases and 4 bases, with 12 bases remaining between them. CDR1 is SGHRS, CDR2 YFSETQ, per germline. The CDR3 coding sequence is TGCGCCAGCAGCTCTCTAGCTTGGGCAGATACGCAGTATTTT. Its translation: CASSSLAWADTQYF.

The V and J genes are TRBV6-6 and TRBJ1-5, with unresolved D. Germline V gives CDR1 MNHNY, CDR2 SVGAGI (reference sequence). Trimming pared 8 bases from V and 5 bases from J, leaving 16 bases between. CDR3 length: 14 residues. The CDR3 nucleotides read TGTGCCAGCGGTTTGGGCGGGAGAGATCAGCCCCAGCATTTT. This gives the protein CASGLGGRDQPQHF.

V gene TRBV13 combines with J gene TRBJ2-7; D gene ambiguous. The CDR3 covers 18 residues. The ends were cut back, 3 bases at V and 0 bases at J, with 21 bases in the middle. Germline-derived CDR1 and CDR2 are PRHDT and FYEKMQ (reference sequence). CDR3: CASSFTSHFAYSSYEQYF. For the CDR3, the DNA is TGTGCCAGCAGCTTTACATCCCATTTTGCGTACAGCTCCTACGAGCAGTACTTC. Combining the CDR3 with reference TRBV13 and TRBJ2-7 gives the whole variable domain AAGVIQSPRHLIKEKRETATLKCYPIPRHDTVYWYQQGPGQDPQFLISFYEKMQSDKGSIPDRFSAQQFSDYHSELNMSSLELGDSALYFCASSFTSHFAYSSYEQYFGPGTRLTVT.

The rearrangement joins TRBV5-4 to TRBJ1-1; TRBD1 aligns across 8 bases. CDR3 length: 17 amino acids. The ends lost 3 bases at V and 4 bases at J; junction bases unmatched: 14. The germline CDR1 and CDR2 sequences are SGHNT and YYREEE (reference sequence). The CDR3 DNA reads as TGTGCCAGCAGCTCCATAGCTGGACAGGGTCCAACCACTGAAGCTTTCTTT. Translating it yields CASSSIAGQGPTTEAFF.

This rearrangement joins TRBV9 to TRBJ2-1; 7 bases agree with TRBD2. J gave up 6 bases and V 2 bases, and 8 bases lay outside the gene matches. This CDR3 comprises 15 residues. Germline assignment: CDR1 SGDLS and CDR2 YYNGEE. This CDR3 is CASSVFGTTFNEQFF. The CDR3 DNA sequence: TGTGCCAGCAGCGTCTTTGGGACTACCTTCAATGAGCAGTTCTTC.

The chain recombines TRBV28 with TRBJ2-5; 7 bases map to TRBD1. Trimming cost V 6 bases and J 7 bases; bases outside gene matches: 11. The CDR3 totals 14 residues. Germline V gives CDR1 MDHEN, CDR2 SYDVKM. The CDR3 reads CASRRSGTEGTQYF. The DNA of the CDR3 is TGTGCCAGCAGGCGATCCGGGACAGAAGGGACCCAGTACTTC.